This T cell receptor beta chain was sequenced during a study of blood T cell repertoires in COVID-19. Overall study context: Recovery among Cohort 3 donors was established by two negative PCRs, clearance, or symptom resolution.

Only in-frame clones appear in the TCRdb table, and some are missing; sequencing was by immunoSEQ multiplex PCR. The profile shows about 270,000 clones, roughly 91% of them singletons. This CDR3 has 13 amino acids. CDR1 MDHEN and CDR2 SYDVKM come from the germline V gene. Participant-given clinical history determined each cohort assignment. This TCR derives from a woman between 55 and 75 years old in a cohort exposed to, infected with or recovered from COVID-19 (not recorded which). This chain joins TRBV28 and TRBJ2-7; 10 bases match TRBD2. Sequencing was performed on PBMCs or T cells enriched from blood (not recorded which). CDR3 in amino acids: CASSLAGASEQYF. For the CDR3, the DNA is TGTGCATCTAGTCTAGCGGGAGCATCCGAGCAGTACTTC.